These T cell receptor beta chains were read from a single sample in a study of cytomegalovirus exposure and HLA in healthy donors. The method was immunoSEQ multiplex PCR; TCRdb's version includes in-frame clones alone and lacks a portion of them. The table includes fewer than 200,000 clones, over 75% detected once. Sequences were obtained from PBMCs. Receptors originate from a girl under three years old in good health and CMV-seronegative. The CDR3 runs from the conserved cysteine through the conserved F or W. D genes are given only for firm matches. Clone sizes are given selectively: once, few, many, or a class where the clone is expanded.

TRBJ1-5	TRBV6-1	-	-	TGTGCCAGCAGTGAAGGGCGGTCCTCATATAGCAATCAGCCCCAGCATTTT	CASSEGRSSYSNQPQHF
TRBJ2-3	TRBV9	-	TRBD2	TGTGCCAGCAGCGTAGATTTGGGACTAGCGGGAGATACGCAGTATTTT	CASSVDLGLAGDTQYF
TRBJ2-2	TRBV10-1	-	-	TGCGCCAGCAGTGAGTCGGACAGCCCGAACACCGGGGAGCTGTTTTTT	CASSESDSPNTGELFF
TRBJ2-5	TRBV9	-	TRBD2	TGTGCCAGCAGCGTACGGGCTAGCGGGGGACACCAAGAGACCCAGTACTTC	CASSVRASGGHQETQYF
TRBJ1-5	TRBV19	-	TRBD1	TGTGCCAGTAGTATTTTCGGGACAGGGAAGTTGTCTGGCAATCAGCCCCAGCATTTT	CASSIFGTGKLSGNQPQHF
TRBJ2-5	TRBV5-1	-	TRBD2	TGCGCCAGCAGGGAGGCTAGCGGCCAAGAGACCCAGTACTTC	CASREASGQETQYF
TRBJ2-3	TRBV29-1	-	TRBD1	TGCAGCGTCTCCGGGACAGGGGGGGGCACAGATACGCAGTATTTT	CSVSGTGGGTDTQYF
TRBJ2-7	TRBV6-6	-	-	TGTGCCAGCAGTTTCGACACCAGCTACGAGCAGTACTTC	CASSFDTSYEQYF
TRBJ1-5	TRBV27	-	-	TGTGCCAGCAGTCGAACTACAGGCTCAGGACAGCCCCAGCATTTT	CASSRTTGSGQPQHF
TRBJ2-2	TRBV19	-	-	TGTGCCAGTAGTATGAAGTTGGGGATCGTAGCGTACCGCGGGGAGCTGTTTTTT	CASSMKLGIVAYRGELFF
TRBJ2-5	TRBV7-9	-	TRBD2	TGTGCCAGCAGCGCCTTAGCGGGAATCCAAGAGACCCAGTACTTC	CASSALAGIQETQYF
TRBJ2-7	TRBV2	-	TRBD2	TGTGCCAGCAGCCGACTAGCGGGGGCCGTTTACGAGCAGTACTTC	CASSRLAGAVYEQYF
TRBJ1-6	TRBV13	-	-	TGTGCCAGCAGCTTGCAAGGGAGGTCACCCCTCCACTTT	CASSLQGRSPLHF
TRBJ1-5	TRBV6-1	once	-	TGTGCCAGCAGTGCGGTGGCGGGCAATCAGCCCCAGCATTTT	CASSAVAGNQPQHF
TRBJ2-7	TRBV5-1	-	TRBD2	TGCGCCAGCAGCCCCGGGACTAGCGGGAGCGAGCAGTACTTC	CASSPGTSGSEQYF
TRBJ1-1	TRBV9	once	TRBD1	TGTGCCAGCAGCGTAGATTTGGACAGGGGCTACACTGAAGCTTTCTTT	CASSVDLDRGYTEAFF
TRBJ1-1	TRBV7-9	-	-	TGTGCCAGCAGCCTACCGTACCGGGACACTGAAGCTTTCTTT	CASSLPYRDTEAFF
TRBJ2-5	TRBV5-1	-	-	TGCGCCAGCAGCTTGGCCCCTTCTGTCCGGGAGACCCAGTACTTC	CASSLAPSVRETQYF
TRBJ2-7	TRBV12-5	few	TRBD1	TGTGCTAGTGGTAGAACAGGGGGCCCGCTCGAGCAGTACTTC	CASGRTGGPLEQYF
TRBJ2-3	TRBV4-1	-	-	TGCGCCAGCAGCCAGACTAGAAGCACAGATACGCAGTATTTT	CASSQTRSTDTQYF
TRBJ1-1	TRBV9	once	-	TGTGCCAGCAGCACCCAACCGGGGAGGGGTACTGAAGCTTTCTTT	CASSTQPGRGTEAFF
TRBJ1-3	TRBV9	-	TRBD1	TGTGCCAGCAGCAAGACAGGGTCTGGAAACACCATATATTTT	CASSKTGSGNTIYF
TRBJ1-2	TRBV6-1	-	-	TGTGCCAGCAGTGAAGCAAGGGGCGTCGGATATGGCTACACCTTC	CASSEARGVGYGYTF
TRBJ1-5	TRBV27	-	-	TGTGCCAGCAGGAGGGATTACGGCAATCAGCCCCAGCATTTT	CASRRDYGNQPQHF
TRBJ2-5	TRBV5-1	-	-	TGCGCCAGCAGCTTGTTGCAGTTACAAGAGACCCAGTACTTC	CASSLLQLQETQYF
TRBJ2-1	TRBV5-1	-	-	TGCGCCAGCAGTTTCGCGGGGACGGATGAGCAGTTCTTC	CASSFAGTDEQFF
TRBJ2-3	TRBV7-7	-	-	TGTGCTAGCAGCAAAACTTTGGGCTCGGATACGCAGTATTTT	CASSKTLGSDTQYF
TRBJ2-5	TRBV5-4	-	-	TGTGCCAGCAGCTTGGAAACTGGGACCCAGTACTTC	CASSLETGTQYF
TRBJ1-2	TRBV27	-	TRBD1	TGTGCCAGCAGTTTGGGCAGGGGGAAGGACTATGGCTACACCTTC	CASSLGRGKDYGYTF
TRBJ2-6	TRBV9	-	-	TGTGCCAGCAGCGTAGTAGATGGGGCCAACGTCCTGACTTTC	CASSVVDGANVLTF
TRBJ2-5	TRBV7-9	few	TRBD2	TGTGCCAGCAGCCTAACCCGACTAGCGCCCTCAGAGACCCAGTACTTC	CASSLTRLAPSETQYF
TRBJ2-5	TRBV5-4	-	-	TGTGCCAGCAGCCAAACAGGGCAAGAGACCCAGTACTTC	CASSQTGQETQYF
TRBJ1-2	TRBV19	-	-	TGTGCCAGTAGTATCGACTACTATGGCTACACCTTC	CASSIDYYGYTF
TRBJ1-2	TRBV5-6	-	TRBD1	TGTGCCAGCAGCTTAAGGACAGGGTGGAACTATGGCTACACCTTC	CASSLRTGWNYGYTF
TRBJ1-3	TRBV19	-	-	TGTGCCAGTATGAGGAACTCTGGAAACACCATATATTTT	CASMRNSGNTIYF
TRBJ2-5	TRBV27	-	TRBD2	TGTGCCAGCACCCGCGGACTAGCGGGGGGGAGTAAGGAGACCCAGTACTTC	CASTRGLAGGSKETQYF
TRBJ2-1	TRBV9	-	-	TGTGCCAGCAGCGTAGGTTTGGCGGTCAGCGATGAGCAGTTCTTC	CASSVGLAVSDEQFF
TRBJ1-4	TRBV6-5	-	TRBD1	TGTGCCAGCAGACCGGGACAGGGTAATGAAAAACTGTTTTTT	CASRPGQGNEKLFF
TRBJ2-7	TRBV6-5	-	TRBD1	TGTGCCAGCAGAACCTCGGGACAGGGTACCTACGAGCAGTACTTC	CASRTSGQGTYEQYF
TRBJ2-3	TRBV7-3	-	-	TGTGCCAGCAGCTTAACATTGGGTGGAGGAGATACGCAGTATTTT	CASSLTLGGGDTQYF